This record covers a single T cell receptor beta chain. It has no known antigen specificity. Nothing much larger sits one base from this clone, and base qualities are not available. TCRbeta CDR3 regions were amplified from genomic DNA using the immunoSEQ Assay, a bias-controlled multiplex PCR. In the source study's methods: Within the assay, amplification of reference gene primers was used to estimate how many nucleated cells each sample contained. To quantify the absolute abundance of each unique TCRbeta CDR3 rearrangement, sequence reads were collapsed and filtered. Productive Simpson clonality was computed per sample as the square root of Simpson's diversity index over productive rearrangements. TCRdb took over this immuneACCESS table, retaining in-frame rearrangements with V and J assigned. Such tables are incomplete; in checked studies, under half of the missing clones stem from an unresolved V gene, and the remainder is unexplained. For V, J and clone size, that table is used; D and trimming come from the DNA. Within this sample are fewer than 250,000 clones, with just under 85% of them counted one time only. Of the sample, roughly 6.4% falls within the top ten clones.

This specimen belongs to a study of blood T cell repertoires in COVID-19 (TCRdb year 2020). Describing the broader study: Samples covering the acute and convalescent phases of COVID-19 were provided by collaborators in the United States, Italy and Spain. The sample metadata nearly always contained a de-identified subject ID, COVID-19 status, age in years and sex. Subjects who had been exposed to COVID-19, were actively infected with it, or had recovered from it provided the deeply sampled blood TCRbeta repertoires that made up the dataset. The prospective study material was composed of cDNA or gDNA derived from T cells, B-cell-depleted T cells, or PBMCs. Where HLA class I and class II types were available, the types were taken from metadata supplied by the sample provider, not from assay-based typing. Samples were obtained from the ongoing ImmuneRACE study (first 160 participants) and from 1,200 or so subjects provided by 6 global collaborators. The repertoires were released in a freely available public database intended as a resource for research on the immune response to SARS-CoV-2.

Overall results and qualifications from the work: How much clinical and demographic metadata was included differed by source and by participant, and the metadata was provided uncurated.

Whole blood was collected in K2EDTA tubes by collaborating institutions according to the institutions' own protocols. Collaborator samples were shipped for TCRbeta analysis as frozen whole blood, isolated PBMCs, or DNA extracted from either sample type. The source of this sequence is a woman between 55 and 75 years old with active or convalescent COVID-19. The sequenced sample consisted of peripheral blood.

The CDR3 has the sequence CATSVRRGGTDTQYF. The sequenced DNA is TGTGCCACCAGTGTCCGGCGGGGGGGCACAGATACGCAGTATTTT. The chain was built from TRBV24-1 and TRBJ2-3, with 8 junctional bases fitting TRBD2. Looking up the germline V gene yields CDR1 KGHDR and CDR2 SFDVKD. Trimmed from V: 5 bases; trimmed from J: 1 base; junction bases lacking a gene match: 4. From cysteine to phenylalanine, the CDR3 is 15 amino acids long. The sequence is cut down to CDR3 DNA, 45 bases in frame from base 1.